This TCR beta chain appears in the sequencing data of a study of long-term antiretroviral therapy in people with HIV. Study results and caveats: The study found narrower CDR3 length ranges in HIV repertoires than in controls.

V gave up 5 bases and J gave up 1 base, with 8 bases separating them. This CDR3 is built from 13 residues. Germline V lookup: CDR1 SGHTA, CDR2 FQGTGA. Concerning this clone: Its matching antigen is unknown.

Each participant with HIV received care in the United States. Survey-level resolution applied to immunoSEQ assay v3.0. Profiling relied on immunoSEQ multiplex PCR, and the TCRdb table lists in-frame clones only, not all of them. In the table there are 30,000 to 40,000 clones, 83% of which are singletons. This sequence originates from a man between 18 and 35 years old with HIV. The chain couples TRBV7-3 to TRBJ1-1; D unresolved. This specimen consisted of unsorted PBMCs, obtained 0.4 years before starting antiretroviral therapy. The CDR3 region is CASSPEGNTEAFF. CDR3 sequence (DNA): TGTGCCAGCAGCCCCGAGGGGAACACTGAAGCTTTCTTT. The variable domain in full, completed from reference TRBV7-3 and TRBJ1-1, reads GAGVSQTPSNKVTEKGKYVELRCDPISGHTALYWYRQSLGQGPEFLIYFQGTGAADDSGLPNDRFFAVRPEGSVSTLKIQRTERGDSAVYLCASSPEGNTEAFFGQGTRLTVV.